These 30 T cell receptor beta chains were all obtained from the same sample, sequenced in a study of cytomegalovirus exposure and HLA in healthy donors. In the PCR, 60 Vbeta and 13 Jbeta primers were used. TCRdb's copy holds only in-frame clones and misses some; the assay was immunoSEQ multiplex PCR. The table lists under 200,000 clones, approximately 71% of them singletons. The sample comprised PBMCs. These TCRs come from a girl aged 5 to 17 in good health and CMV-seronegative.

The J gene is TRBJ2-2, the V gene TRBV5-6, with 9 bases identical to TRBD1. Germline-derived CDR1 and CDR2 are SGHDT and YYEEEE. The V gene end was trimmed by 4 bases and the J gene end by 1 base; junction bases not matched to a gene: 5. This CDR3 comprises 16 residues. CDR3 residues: CASSPGTGKNTGELFF. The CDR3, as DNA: TGTGCCAGCAGCCCGGGGACAGGGAAGAACACCGGGGAGCTGTTTTTT.

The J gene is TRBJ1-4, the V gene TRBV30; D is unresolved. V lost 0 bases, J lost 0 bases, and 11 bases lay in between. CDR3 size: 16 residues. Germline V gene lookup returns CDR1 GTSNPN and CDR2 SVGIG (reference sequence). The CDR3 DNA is TGTGCCTGGAGTGTAGCGCCGTCGTCAACTAATGAAAAACTGTTTTTT. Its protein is CAWSVAPSSTNEKLFF. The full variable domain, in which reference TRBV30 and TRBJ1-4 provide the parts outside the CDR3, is SQTIHQWPATLVQPVGSPLSLECTVEGTSNPNLYWYRQAAGRGLQLLFYSVGIGQISSEVPQNLSASRPQDRQFILSSKKLLLSDSGFYLCAWSVAPSSTNEKLFFGSGTQLSVL.

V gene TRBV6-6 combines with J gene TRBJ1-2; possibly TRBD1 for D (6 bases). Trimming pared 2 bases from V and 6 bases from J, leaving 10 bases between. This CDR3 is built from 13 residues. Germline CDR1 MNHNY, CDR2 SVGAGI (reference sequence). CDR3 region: CASSYGTNDGYTF. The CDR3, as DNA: TGTGCCAGCAGTTACGGGACAAACGATGGCTACACCTTC.

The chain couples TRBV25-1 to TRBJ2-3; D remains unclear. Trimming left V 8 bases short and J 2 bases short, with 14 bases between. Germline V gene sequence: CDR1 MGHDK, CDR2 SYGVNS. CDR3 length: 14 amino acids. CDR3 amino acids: CASHDKPNTDTQYF. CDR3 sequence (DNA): TGTGCCAGCCATGACAAACCCAACACAGATACGCAGTATTTT.

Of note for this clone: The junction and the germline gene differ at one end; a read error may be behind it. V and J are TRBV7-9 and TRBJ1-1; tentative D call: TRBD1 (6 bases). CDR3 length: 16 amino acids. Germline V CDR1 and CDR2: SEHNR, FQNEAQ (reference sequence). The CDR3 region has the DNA TGTGCCAGCAGCTCCGCCCACAACAGGGTTTCGGTAGGTTTAACTTTC. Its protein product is CASSSAHNRVSVGLTF.

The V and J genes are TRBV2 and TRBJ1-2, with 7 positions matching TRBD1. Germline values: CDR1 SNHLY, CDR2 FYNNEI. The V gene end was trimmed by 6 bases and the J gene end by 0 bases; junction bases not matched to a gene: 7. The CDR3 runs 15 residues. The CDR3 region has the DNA TGTGCCAGCAGCAAAGGGGGCAGAACTAACTATGGCTACACCTTC. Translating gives CASSKGGRTNYGYTF.

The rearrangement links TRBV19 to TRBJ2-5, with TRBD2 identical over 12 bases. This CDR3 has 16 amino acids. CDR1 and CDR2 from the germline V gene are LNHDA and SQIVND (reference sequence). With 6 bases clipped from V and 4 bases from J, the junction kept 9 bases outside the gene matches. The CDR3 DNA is TGTGCCAGTAGCCTGACCGGACTAGCGGGGAGAGAGACCCAGTACTTC. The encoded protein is CASSLTGLAGRETQYF.

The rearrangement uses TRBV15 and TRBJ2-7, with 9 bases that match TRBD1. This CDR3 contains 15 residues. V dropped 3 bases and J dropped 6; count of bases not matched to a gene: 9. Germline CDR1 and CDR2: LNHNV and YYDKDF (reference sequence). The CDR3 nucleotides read TGTGCCACCAGCAGGGGGACAGGGACTGCCGTCGAGCAGTACTTC. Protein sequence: CATSRGTGTAVEQYF.

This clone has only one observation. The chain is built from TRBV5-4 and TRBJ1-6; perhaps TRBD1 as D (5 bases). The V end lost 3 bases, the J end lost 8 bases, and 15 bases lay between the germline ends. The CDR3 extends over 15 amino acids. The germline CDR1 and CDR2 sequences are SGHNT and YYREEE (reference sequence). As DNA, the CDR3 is TGTGCCAGCAGCTCGGGGGGGGGACGGGATTCACCCCTCCACTTT. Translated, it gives CASSSGGGRDSPLHF.

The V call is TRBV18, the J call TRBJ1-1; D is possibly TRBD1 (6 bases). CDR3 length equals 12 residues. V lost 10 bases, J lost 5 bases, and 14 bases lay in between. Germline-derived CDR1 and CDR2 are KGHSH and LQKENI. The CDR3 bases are TGTGCCACCCTTACTCAGGGGACTGAAGCTTTCTTT. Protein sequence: CATLTQGTEAFF.

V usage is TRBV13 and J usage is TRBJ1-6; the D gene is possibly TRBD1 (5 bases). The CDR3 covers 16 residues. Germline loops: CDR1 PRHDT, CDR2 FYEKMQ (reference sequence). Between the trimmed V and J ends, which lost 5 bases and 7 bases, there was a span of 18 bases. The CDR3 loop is CASSPRGSGGNSPLHF. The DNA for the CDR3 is TGTGCCAGCAGCCCTCGAGGGTCGGGGGGGAATTCACCCCTCCACTTT.

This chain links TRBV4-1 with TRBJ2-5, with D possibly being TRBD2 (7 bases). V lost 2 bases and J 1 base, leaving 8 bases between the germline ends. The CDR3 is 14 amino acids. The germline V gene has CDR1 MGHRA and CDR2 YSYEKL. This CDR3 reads CASSQRGGQETQYF. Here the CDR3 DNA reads TGCGCCAGCAGCCAAAGGGGGGGCCAAGAGACCCAGTACTTC.

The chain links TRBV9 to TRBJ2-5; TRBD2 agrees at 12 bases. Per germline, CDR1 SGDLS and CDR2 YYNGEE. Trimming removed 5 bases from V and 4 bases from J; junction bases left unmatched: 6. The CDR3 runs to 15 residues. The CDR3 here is CASSPSGGGSETQYF. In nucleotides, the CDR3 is TGTGCCAGCAGTCCTAGCGGGGGGGGTTCAGAGACCCAGTACTTC. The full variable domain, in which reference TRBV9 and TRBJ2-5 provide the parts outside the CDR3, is DSGVTQTPKHLITATGQRVTLRCSPRSGDLSVYWYQQSLDQGLQFLIQYYNGEERAKGNILERFSAQQFPDLHSELNLSSLELGDSALYFCASSPSGGGSETQYFGPGTRLLVL.

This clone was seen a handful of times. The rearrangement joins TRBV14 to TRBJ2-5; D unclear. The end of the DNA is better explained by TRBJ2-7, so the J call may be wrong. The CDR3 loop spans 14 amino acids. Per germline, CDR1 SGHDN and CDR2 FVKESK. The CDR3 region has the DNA TGTGCCAGCAGCCAAGTCGGCGGAGCTTACGAGCAGTACTTC. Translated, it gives CASSQVGGAYEQYF.

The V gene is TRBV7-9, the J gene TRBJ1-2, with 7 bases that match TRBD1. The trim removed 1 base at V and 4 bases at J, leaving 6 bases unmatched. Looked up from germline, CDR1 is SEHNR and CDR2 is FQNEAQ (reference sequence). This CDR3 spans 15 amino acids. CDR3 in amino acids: CASSLGAGGSYGYTF. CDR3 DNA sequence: TGTGCCAGCAGCTTAGGGGCAGGGGGGAGCTATGGCTACACCTTC.

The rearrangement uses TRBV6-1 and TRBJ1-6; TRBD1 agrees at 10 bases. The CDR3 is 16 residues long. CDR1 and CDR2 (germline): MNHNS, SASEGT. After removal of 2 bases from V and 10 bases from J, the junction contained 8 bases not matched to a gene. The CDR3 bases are TGTGCCAGCAGTGAATCCGCCGGGACAGGGGAATCACCCCTCCACTTT. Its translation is CASSESAGTGESPLHF.

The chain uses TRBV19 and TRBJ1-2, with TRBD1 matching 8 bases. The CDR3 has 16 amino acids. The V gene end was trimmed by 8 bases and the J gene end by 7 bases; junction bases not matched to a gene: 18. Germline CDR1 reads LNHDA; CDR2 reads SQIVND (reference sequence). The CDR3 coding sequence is TGTGCCAGTCTCCCCGGGACAGGCAGGGCACATGCTGGCTACACCTTC. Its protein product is CASLPGTGRAHAGYTF.

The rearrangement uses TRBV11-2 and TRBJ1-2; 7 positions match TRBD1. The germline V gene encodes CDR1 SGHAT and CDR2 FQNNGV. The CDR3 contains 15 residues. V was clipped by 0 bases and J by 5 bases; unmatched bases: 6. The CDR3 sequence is CASSLEDRSGYGYTF. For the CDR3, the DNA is TGTGCCAGCAGCTTAGAGGACAGGAGCGGATATGGCTACACCTTC.

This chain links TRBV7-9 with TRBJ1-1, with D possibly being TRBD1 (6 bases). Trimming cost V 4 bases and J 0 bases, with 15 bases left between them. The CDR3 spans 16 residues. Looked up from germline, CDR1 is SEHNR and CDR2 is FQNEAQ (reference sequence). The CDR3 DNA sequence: TGTGCCAGCAGCTCGGGACAAAAACCATTGAACACTGAAGCTTTCTTT. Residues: CASSSGQKPLNTEAFF.

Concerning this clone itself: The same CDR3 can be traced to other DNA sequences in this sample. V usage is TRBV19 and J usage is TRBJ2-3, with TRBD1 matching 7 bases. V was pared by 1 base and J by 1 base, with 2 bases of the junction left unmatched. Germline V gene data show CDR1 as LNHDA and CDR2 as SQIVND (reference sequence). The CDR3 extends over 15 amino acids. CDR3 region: CASSIGDRGTDTQYF. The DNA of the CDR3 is TGTGCCAGTAGTATAGGTGACAGGGGCACAGATACGCAGTATTTT. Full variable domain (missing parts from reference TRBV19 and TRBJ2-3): DGGITQSPKYLFRKEGQNVTLSCEQNLNHDAMYWYRQDPGQGLRLIYYSQIVNDFQKGDIAEGYSVSREKKESFPLTVTSAQKNPTAFYLCASSIGDRGTDTQYFGPGTRLTVL.

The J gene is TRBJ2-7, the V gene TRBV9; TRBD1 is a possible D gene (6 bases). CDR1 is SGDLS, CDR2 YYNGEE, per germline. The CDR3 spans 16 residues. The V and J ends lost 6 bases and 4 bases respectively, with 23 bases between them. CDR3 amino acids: CASTPLPGQGVYEQYF. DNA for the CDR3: TGTGCCAGCACCCCACTTCCGGGACAAGGGGTATACGAGCAGTACTTC.

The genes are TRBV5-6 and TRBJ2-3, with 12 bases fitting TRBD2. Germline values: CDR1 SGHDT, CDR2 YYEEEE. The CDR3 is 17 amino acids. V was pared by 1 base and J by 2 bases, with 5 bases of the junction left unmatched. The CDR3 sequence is CASSLYLAGGYTDTQYF. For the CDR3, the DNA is TGTGCCAGCAGCTTGTATCTAGCGGGGGGGTACACAGATACGCAGTATTTT.

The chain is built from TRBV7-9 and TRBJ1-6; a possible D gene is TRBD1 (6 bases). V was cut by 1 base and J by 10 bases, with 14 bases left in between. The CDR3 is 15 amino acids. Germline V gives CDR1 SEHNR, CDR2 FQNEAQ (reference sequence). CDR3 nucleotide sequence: TGTGCCAGCAGCTTAGAAGCAGGGGTGAGGTCACCCCTCCACTTT. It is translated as CASSLEAGVRSPLHF.

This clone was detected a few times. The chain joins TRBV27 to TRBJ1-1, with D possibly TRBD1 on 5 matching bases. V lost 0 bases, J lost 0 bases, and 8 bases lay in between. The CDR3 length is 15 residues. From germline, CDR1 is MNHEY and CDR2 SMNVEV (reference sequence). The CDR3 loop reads CASSLSRQLNTEAFF. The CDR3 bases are TGTGCCAGCAGTTTATCGAGACAGCTGAACACTGAAGCTTTCTTT.

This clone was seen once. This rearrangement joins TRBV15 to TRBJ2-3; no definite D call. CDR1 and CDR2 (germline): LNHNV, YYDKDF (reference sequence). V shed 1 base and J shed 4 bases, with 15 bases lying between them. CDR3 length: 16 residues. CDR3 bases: TGTGCCACCAGCAGAGTGCAGACAACCCATCCAGATACGCAGTATTTT. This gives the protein CATSRVQTTHPDTQYF.

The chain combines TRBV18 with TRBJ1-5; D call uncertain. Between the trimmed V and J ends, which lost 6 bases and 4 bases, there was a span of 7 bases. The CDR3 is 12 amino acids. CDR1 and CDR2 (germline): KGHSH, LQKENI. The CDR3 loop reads CASSYENQPQHF. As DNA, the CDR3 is TGTGCCAGCTCCTACGAAAATCAGCCCCAGCATTTT.

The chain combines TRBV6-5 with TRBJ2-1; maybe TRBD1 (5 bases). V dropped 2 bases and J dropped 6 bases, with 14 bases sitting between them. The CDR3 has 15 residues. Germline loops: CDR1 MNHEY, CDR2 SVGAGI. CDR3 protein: CASSYTESRVNEQFF. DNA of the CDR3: TGTGCCAGCAGTTACACTGAGAGCAGGGTCAATGAGCAGTTCTTC.

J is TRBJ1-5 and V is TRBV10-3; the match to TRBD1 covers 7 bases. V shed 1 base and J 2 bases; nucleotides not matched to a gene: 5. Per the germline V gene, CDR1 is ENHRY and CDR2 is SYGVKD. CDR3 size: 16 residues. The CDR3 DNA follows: TGTGCCATCAGTGAGTTGGACAGGTCCGGCAATCAGCCCCAGCATTTT. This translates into CAISELDRSGNQPQHF.

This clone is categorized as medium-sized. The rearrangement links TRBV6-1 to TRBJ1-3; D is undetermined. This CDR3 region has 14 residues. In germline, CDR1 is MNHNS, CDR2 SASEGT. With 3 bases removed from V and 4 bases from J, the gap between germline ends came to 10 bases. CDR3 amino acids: CASSDSPRGNTIYF. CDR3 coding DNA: TGTGCCAGCAGTGATAGTCCGAGGGGAAACACCATATATTTT.

For the CDR3, the DNA is TGTGCCAGCACGGTTCGGGTAAGCACAGATACGCAGTATTTT. This translates into CASTVRVSTDTQYF. The V call is TRBV2, the J call TRBJ2-3; D is ambiguous. The CDR3 runs 14 residues. Germline CDR1 is SNHLY and CDR2 is FYNNEI. Trimming took 7 bases from V and 0 from J, leaving 11 bases between them.